The 9 T cell receptor beta chains listed next were all sequenced from one sample in a study of T-cell reconstitution after alpha-beta-depleted transplantation in children (dated by TCRdb to 2015 to 2016). This specimen's treatment or condition label, per the study, means: allogeneic hematopoietic cell transplantation with graft depleted of TCRalphabeta T cells and CD19 B cells. Library method: PCR. Sequencer: Illumina HiSeq 2500. To normalize quantification of the TCRbeta repertoire, the TCR libraries were built with molecular barcoding that relied on unique molecular identifiers. Using fastp at Q25 and MiXCR, TCRdb reprocessed the public reads and kept productive beta chains. CDR3 protein duplicates are merged, each entry listing the most common genes and DNA. The sample table holds about 470,000 distinct CDR3 sequences, of which over 40% were seen once. Of the sample, under 35% is held by the ten largest clones.

The starting material was PBMCs, obtained before TCRalphabeta/CD19-depleted stem cell transplant. The receptors were gathered from a girl aged 2 to 10 with aplastic anemia, due to receive a stem cell transplant.

The chain recombines TRBV28 with TRBJ2-3; D may be TRBD2 (5 bases). The germline V gene encodes CDR1 MDHEN and CDR2 SYDVKM. V gave up 2 bases and J gave up 4 bases, with 7 bases separating them. CDR3 size: 13 residues. The CDR3 protein is CASSLRGSDTQYF. The CDR3 DNA follows: TGTGCCAGCAGTTTACGGGGTTCAGATACGCAGTATTTT. The full variable domain, rest sourced from reference TRBV28 and TRBJ2-3, is DVKVTQSSRYLVKRTGEKVFLECVQDMDHENMFWYRQDPGLGLRLIYFSYDVKMKEKGDIPEGYSVSREKKERFSLILESASTNQTSMYLCASSLRGSDTQYFGPGTRLTVL.

This clonotype was detected many times. The rearrangement joins TRBV5-1 to TRBJ1-6, with TRBD1 identical over 10 bases. This CDR3 region has 15 residues. Germline V gene data show CDR1 as SGHRS and CDR2 as YFSETQ. Unmatched junction bases numbered 11, after V lost 7 bases and J lost 10 bases. Here the CDR3 reads CASRNGQGVGSPLHF. Here the CDR3 DNA reads TGCGCCAGCCGGAATGGACAGGGGGTAGGGTCACCCCTCCACTTT.

This sequence joins TRBV12-3 or TRBV12-4 and TRBJ2-2; D is unclear. The CDR3 consists of 15 residues. The V gene lost 1 base and the J gene lost 6 bases, with 12 bases spanning the gap. CDR3 nucleotide sequence: TGTGCCAGCAGTTTAGGGGGAACCATGGCCGGGGAGCTGTTTTTT. It encodes CASSLGGTMAGELFF.

The CDR3 region is CASSPNTNYGYTF. DNA for the CDR3: TGTGCCAGCAGCCCTAACACAAACTATGGCTACACCTTC. The rearrangement uses TRBV7-8 and TRBJ1-2; D is ambiguous. From germline, CDR1 is SGHVS and CDR2 FQNEAQ. V lost 5 bases, J lost 2 bases, and 9 bases lay in between. CDR3 length: 13 residues.

This clonotype was seen many times. V and J are TRBV4-2 and TRBJ2-3; 10 bases map to TRBD1. The CDR3 is made up of 17 amino acids. Germline V gives CDR1 LGHNA, CDR2 YNFKEQ. Unmatched junction bases numbered 6, after V lost 1 base and J lost 2 bases. CDR3 bases: TGTGCCAGCAGCCAAGCAAGGGGACAGGGGAACACAGATACGCAGTATTTT. It yields the protein CASSQARGQGNTDTQYF.

The chain links TRBV20-1 to TRBJ1-6, with a weak D call TRBD1 (6 bases). V was cut by 5 bases and J by 7 bases, with 12 bases left in between. The germline gives CDR1 DFQATT, CDR2 SNEGSKA (reference sequence). The CDR3 sequence is 13 residues long. CDR3 sequence: CSAETGRNSPLHF. DNA for the CDR3: TGCAGTGCTGAAACAGGGAGGAATTCACCCCTCCACTTT.

Notes on this clonotype: A read error may produce the germline difference seen at one junction end. The rearrangement uses TRBV7-9 and TRBJ2-1; 8 bases agree with TRBD2. Germline values: CDR1 SEHNR, CDR2 FQNEAQ (reference sequence). This CDR3 spans 13 amino acids. CDR3 sequence: CASSSSMGGRPAF. In DNA form, the CDR3 reads TGTGCCAGCAGCTCTTCGATGGGCGGGAGGCCCGCCTTC.

This clonotype was found many times. The rearrangement links TRBV3-1 to TRBJ1-1, with D uncertain. Looked up from germline, CDR1 is LGHDT and CDR2 is YNNKEL (reference sequence). V dropped 1 base and J dropped 0 bases, with 3 bases sitting between them. CDR3 length equals 13 residues. The CDR3 DNA reads as TGTGCCAGCAGCCAAGTTCTGAACACTGAAGCTTTCTTT. Residues: CASSQVLNTEAFF. Complete variable domain (other parts from reference TRBV3-1 and TRBJ1-1): DTAVSQTPKYLVTQMGNDKSIKCEQNLGHDTMYWYKQDSKKFLKIMFSYNNKELIINETVPNRFSPKSPDKAHLNLHINSLELGDSAVYFCASSQVLNTEAFFGQGTRLTVV.

V gene TRBV12-3 or TRBV12-4 combines with J gene TRBJ2-5, with 7 bases aligning to TRBD1. The CDR3 length is 14 residues. V trimming: 6 bases; J trimming: 2 bases; junction bases outside the gene matches: 6. CDR3 in amino acids: CASSPLGQQETQYF. The CDR3, as DNA: TGTGCCAGCAGCCCCTTGGGACAGCAAGAGACCCAGTACTTC.